This is a list of T cell receptor beta chains from one sample in a study of T cells in Graves' hyperthyroidism and ophthalmopathy. TCRdb itself ran the multiplex PCR reads through MiXCR, one entry per CDR3 protein. Of a few hundred thousand distinct CDR3 sequences in the sample, roughly 25% were seen once. The sample was blood. These receptors were collected from a man between 45 and 60 years old with Graves' hyperthyroidism. Each CDR3 is given with its conserved first and last residue. D genes are given only for firm matches. Clone sizes are given selectively: once, few, many, or a class where the clone is expanded.

V gene	clone size	J gene	D gene	CDR3 protein
TRBV24-1	.	TRBJ2-1	TRBD1	CATSDYGQGANEQFF
TRBV3-1	.	TRBJ2-7	.	CASSQDLLAESSYEQYF
TRBV29-1	many	TRBJ2-7	TRBD1	CSVDTGGLGYEQYF
TRBV2	.	TRBJ1-2	.	CASKDSGAFYGYTF
TRBV6-1	few	TRBJ2-7	.	CASSMTDSGSYEQYF
TRBV28	many	TRBJ1-1	.	CASSPLGDVNTEAFF
TRBV30	few	TRBJ2-2	TRBD2	CAWKGTSGLTGELFF
TRBV28	.	TRBJ2-3	TRBD2	CASSPLTSGRTDTQYF
TRBV20-1	.	TRBJ2-7	.	CSARDLGGDGVSYEQYF
TRBV29-1	few	TRBJ2-1	.	CSVETNAGQFF
TRBV20-1	many	TRBJ2-7	TRBD2	CSANPLAGGPGSYEQYF
TRBV7-6	many	TRBJ2-1	TRBD2	CASSREAGEGVWDSYNEQFF
TRBV5-1	few	TRBJ2-1	TRBD1	CASSSTGGYNEQFF
TRBV20-1	once	TRBJ2-3	.	CSARGGAKDTQYF
TRBV24-1	many	TRBJ2-1	TRBD2	CATSVGGSGGNEQFF
TRBV11-3	few	TRBJ2-1	.	CASTGMWYNEQFF
TRBV5-1	many	TRBJ2-3	.	CASSWWVSSDTQYF
TRBV9	.	TRBJ2-1	TRBD1	CASSLGQGYYNEQFF
TRBV30	few	TRBJ1-2	TRBD1	CAWSGGQGAWGYTF
TRBV11-2	few	TRBJ1-3	.	CASSLVGRQSSGNTIYF
TRBV20-1	few	TRBJ2-7	TRBD2	CSAQTSGRANSYEQYF
TRBV7-8	.	TRBJ2-7	.	CASSLREPDRGTEQYF
TRBV28	few	TRBJ2-1	.	CASSLSGGLLGDEQFF
TRBV7-9	.	TRBJ2-7	TRBD2	CASSRTRGGSYEQYF
TRBV18	many	TRBJ2-3	TRBD2	CASSPTAGGGTDTQYF
TRBV6-1	few	TRBJ2-6	.	CASSGERSGANVLTF
TRBV10-3	.	TRBJ1-2	.	CAIKAGGSYGYTF
TRBV12-3/TRBV12-4	many	TRBJ1-1	TRBD1	CASRQGAITEAFF
TRBV12-3/TRBV12-4	.	TRBJ2-7	.	CASSEQDSWGFEQYF
TRBV6-1	few	TRBJ1-5	.	CASSLDRHNQPQHF
TRBV11-2	many	TRBJ2-2	TRBD2	CASSPRATSGNTGELFF
TRBV14	.	TRBJ2-1	.	CASSQVQVGEQFF
TRBV28	few	TRBJ1-5	.	CASMQGFQPQHF
TRBV24-1	few	TRBJ2-1	.	CATSDLRRDQDEQFF
TRBV6-5	.	TRBJ1-2	TRBD1	CASSYSTGGGYGYTF
TRBV7-9	many	TRBJ2-7	TRBD2	CASSFRTSGSYEQYF
TRBV5-1	many	TRBJ2-1	.	CASSTGSIDNEQFF
TRBV7-2	many	TRBJ2-1	.	CASSYVEPSFNEQFF
TRBV5-6	few	TRBJ1-4	.	CASSLGRTNEKLFF
TRBV7-8	many	TRBJ2-7	.	CASSRGWGSTSSYEQYF
TRBV27	few	TRBJ2-7	.	CASSHLGGEGSYEQYF
TRBV11-3	.	TRBJ2-5	.	CASSLRSQGQETQYF
TRBV30	.	TRBJ1-3	.	CAWSLDRGNTIYF
TRBV12-3/TRBV12-4	.	TRBJ1-6	.	CASRGTTQQYSPLHF
TRBV24-1	few	TRBJ1-5	.	CATSGRFHNQPQHF
TRBV27	few	TRBJ2-1	TRBD2	CASSLNLGEGYNEQFF
TRBV2	many	TRBJ1-1	.	CASIEDRNTEAFF
TRBV24-1	many	TRBJ2-5	.	CATSDPDGGEETQYF
TRBV7-2	few	TRBJ2-1	.	CASSFGQDEQFF
TRBV3-1	.	TRBJ2-3	.	CASSQADPSNTQYF
TRBV10-3	many	TRBJ2-3	.	CAIRNTDTQYF
TRBV6-1	many	TRBJ2-5	TRBD1	CASSTGGAETQYF
TRBV2	once	TRBJ2-1	.	CASKVGFHEQFF
TRBV6-2/TRBV6-3	.	TRBJ2-7	TRBD2	CAVTGGYEQYF
TRBV28	.	TRBJ1-2	.	CATAEVGYGYTF
TRBV27	.	TRBJ2-5	TRBD2	CASSLRSPSGGSKETQYF
TRBV29-1	.	TRBJ1-2	.	CSVEAAGNYGYTF